The sample holds a few counts of the clone carrying this TCR beta chain. Antigen specificity is unknown. The repertoire was sequenced with immunoSEQ multiplex PCR; TCRdb's copy has only in-frame clones and lacks some. Of a few thousand clones listed, around two thirds are singletons. The CDR3 runs 13 residues. From germline, CDR1 is SGDLS and CDR2 YYNGEE. V lost 3 bases to trimming and J lost 8 bases; unmatched junction nucleotides: 4. The data stem from a study of early stage breast cancer tumors. On the study more broadly: Among about twelve ER+/PR+/HER2- tumors, eight were ductal, four lobular. Each sample averaged around 10-fold read coverage.

Broader study findings: Functional markers like CD4, CD8 and FOXP3 were missed in bulk sequencing.

The chain carries TRBV9 and TRBJ2-1; 8 bases are a match to TRBD1. The sequence was obtained from a person aged 45-60 years with breast cancer. Material: breast tumor tissue. The DNA of the CDR3 is TGTGCCAGCAGCGAAGGGACAGGCGATGAGCAGTTCTTC. Protein product: CASSEGTGDEQFF.